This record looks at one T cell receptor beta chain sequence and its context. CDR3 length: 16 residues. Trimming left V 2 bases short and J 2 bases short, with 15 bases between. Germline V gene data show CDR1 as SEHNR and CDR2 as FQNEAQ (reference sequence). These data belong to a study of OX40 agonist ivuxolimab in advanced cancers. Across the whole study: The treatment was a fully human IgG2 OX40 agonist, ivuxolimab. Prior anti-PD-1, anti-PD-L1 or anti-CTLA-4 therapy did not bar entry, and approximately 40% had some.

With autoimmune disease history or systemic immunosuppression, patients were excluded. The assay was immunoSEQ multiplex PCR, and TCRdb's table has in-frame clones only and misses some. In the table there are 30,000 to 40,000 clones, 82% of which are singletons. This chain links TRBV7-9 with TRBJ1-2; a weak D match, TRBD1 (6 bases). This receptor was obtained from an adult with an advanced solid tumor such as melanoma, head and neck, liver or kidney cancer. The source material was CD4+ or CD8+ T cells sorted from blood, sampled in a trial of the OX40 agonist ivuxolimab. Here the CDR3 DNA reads TGTGCCAGCAGCTTAACCCCCACGGACAGAAACTATGGCTACACCTTC. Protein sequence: CASSLTPTDRNYGYTF.